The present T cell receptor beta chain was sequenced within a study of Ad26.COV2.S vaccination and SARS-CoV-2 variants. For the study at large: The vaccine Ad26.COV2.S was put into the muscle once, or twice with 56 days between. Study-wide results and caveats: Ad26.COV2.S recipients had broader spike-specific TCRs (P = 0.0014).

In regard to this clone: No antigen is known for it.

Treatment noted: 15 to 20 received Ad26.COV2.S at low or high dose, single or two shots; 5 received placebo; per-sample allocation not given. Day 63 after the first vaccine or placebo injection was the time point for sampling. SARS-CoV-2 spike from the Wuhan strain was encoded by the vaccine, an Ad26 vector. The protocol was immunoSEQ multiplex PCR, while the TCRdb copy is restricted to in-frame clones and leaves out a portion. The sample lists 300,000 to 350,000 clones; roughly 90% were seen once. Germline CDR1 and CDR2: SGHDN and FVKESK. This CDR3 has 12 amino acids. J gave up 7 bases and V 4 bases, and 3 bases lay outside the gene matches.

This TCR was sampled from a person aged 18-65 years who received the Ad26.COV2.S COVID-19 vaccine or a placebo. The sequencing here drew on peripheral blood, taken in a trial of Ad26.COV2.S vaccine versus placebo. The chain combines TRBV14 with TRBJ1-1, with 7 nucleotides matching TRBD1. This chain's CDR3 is CASSLTGVEAFF. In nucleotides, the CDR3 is TGTGCCAGCAGCCTCACAGGGGTTGAAGCTTTCTTT. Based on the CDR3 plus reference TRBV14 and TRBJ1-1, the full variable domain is EAGVTQFPSHSVIEKGQTVTLRCDPISGHDNLYWYRRVMGKEIKFLLHFVKESKQDESGMPNNRFLAERTGGTYSTLKVQPAELEDSGVYFCASSLTGVEAFFGQGTRLTVV.